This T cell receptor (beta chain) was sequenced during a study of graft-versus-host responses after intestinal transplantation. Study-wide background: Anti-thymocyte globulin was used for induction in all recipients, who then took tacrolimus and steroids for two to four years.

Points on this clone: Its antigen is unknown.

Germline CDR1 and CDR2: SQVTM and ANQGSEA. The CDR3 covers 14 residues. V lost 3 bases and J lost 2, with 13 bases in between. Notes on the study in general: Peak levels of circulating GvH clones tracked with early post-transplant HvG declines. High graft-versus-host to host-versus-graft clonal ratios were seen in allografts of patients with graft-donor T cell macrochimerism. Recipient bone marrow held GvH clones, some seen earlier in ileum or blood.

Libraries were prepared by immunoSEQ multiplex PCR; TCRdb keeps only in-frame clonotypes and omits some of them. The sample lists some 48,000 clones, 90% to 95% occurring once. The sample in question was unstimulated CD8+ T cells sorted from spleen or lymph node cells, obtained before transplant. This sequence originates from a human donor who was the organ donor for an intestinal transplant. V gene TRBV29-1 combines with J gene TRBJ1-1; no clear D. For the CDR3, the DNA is TGCAGCGTTGAGTTATGGGAGAAAAACACTGAAGCTTTCTTT. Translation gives CSVELWEKNTEAFF.